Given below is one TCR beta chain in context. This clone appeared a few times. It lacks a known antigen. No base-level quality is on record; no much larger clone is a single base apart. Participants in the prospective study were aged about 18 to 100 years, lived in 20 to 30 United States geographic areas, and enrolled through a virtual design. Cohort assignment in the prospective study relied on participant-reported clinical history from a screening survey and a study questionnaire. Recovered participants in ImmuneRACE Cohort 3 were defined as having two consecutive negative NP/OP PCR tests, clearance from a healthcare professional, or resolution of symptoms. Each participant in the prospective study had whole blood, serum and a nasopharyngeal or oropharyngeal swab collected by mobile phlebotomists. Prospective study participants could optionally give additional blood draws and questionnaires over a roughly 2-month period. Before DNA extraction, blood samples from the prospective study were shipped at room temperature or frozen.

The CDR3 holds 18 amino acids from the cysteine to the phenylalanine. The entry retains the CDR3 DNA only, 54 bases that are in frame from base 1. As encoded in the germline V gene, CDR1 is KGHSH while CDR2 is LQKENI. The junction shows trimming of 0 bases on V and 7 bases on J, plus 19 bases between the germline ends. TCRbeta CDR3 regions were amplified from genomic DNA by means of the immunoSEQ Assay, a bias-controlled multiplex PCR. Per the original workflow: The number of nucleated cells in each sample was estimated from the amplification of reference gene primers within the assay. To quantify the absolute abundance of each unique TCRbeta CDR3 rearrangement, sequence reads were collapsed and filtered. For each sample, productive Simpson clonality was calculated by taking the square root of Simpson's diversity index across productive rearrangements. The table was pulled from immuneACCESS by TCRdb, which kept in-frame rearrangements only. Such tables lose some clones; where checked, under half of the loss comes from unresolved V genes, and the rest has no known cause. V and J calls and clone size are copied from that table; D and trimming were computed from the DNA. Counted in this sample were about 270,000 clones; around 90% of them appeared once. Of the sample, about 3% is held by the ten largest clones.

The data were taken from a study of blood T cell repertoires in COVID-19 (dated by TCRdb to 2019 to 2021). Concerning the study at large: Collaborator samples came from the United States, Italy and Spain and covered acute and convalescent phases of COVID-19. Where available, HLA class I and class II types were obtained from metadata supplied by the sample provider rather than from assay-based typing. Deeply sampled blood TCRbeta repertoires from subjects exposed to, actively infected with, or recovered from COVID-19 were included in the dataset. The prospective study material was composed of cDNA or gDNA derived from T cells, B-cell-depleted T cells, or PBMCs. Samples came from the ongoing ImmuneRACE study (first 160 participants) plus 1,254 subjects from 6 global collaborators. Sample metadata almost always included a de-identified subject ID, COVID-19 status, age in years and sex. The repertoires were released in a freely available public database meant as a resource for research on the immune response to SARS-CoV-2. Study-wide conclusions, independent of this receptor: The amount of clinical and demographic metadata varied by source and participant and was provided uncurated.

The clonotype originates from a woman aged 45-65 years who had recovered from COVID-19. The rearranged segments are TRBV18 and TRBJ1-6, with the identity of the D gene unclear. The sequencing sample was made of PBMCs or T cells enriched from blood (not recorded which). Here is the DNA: TGTGCCAGCTCACCACCGGTGAGCTCCCGGGGAGGAAATTCACCCCTCCACTTT. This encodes CASSPPVSSRGGNSPLHF. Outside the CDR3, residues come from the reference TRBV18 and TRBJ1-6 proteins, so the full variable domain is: NAGVMQNPRHLVRRRGQEARLRCSPMKGHSHVYWYRQLPEEGLKFMVYLQKENIIDESGMPKERFSAEFPKEGPSILRIQQVVRGDSAAYFCASSPPVSSRGGNSPLHFGNGTRLTVT.